The 32 T cell receptor beta chains below all came from one sample that was sequenced in a study of siplizumab effects on memory and regulatory T cells. Assay used: immunoSEQ multiplex PCR; TCRdb lists only in-frame clones, some missing. This sample yields about 70,000 clones, of which approximately 89% are seen a single time; roughly 1.7% belongs to the top ten. Sequencing was carried out using Tregs sorted from blood. The receptors come from a human donor in good health.

The chain links TRBV21-1 to TRBJ2-7; the DNA was not compared with TRBD1, the D call given in the table. TRBV21-1 is described as a pseudogene. This CDR3 has 15 residues. The CDR3 bases are TGTGCCAGCAGCAAAGAAGGGACATTAGACCACGAGCAGTACTTC. It is translated as CASSKEGTLDHEQYF.

With respect to this clone: Other DNA sequences in this sample translate to the same CDR3. The chain carries TRBV28 and TRBJ2-5; the D is unclear. Trimming took off 3 bases at V and 1 base at J, with 3 bases between the two ends. The length of the CDR3 is 12 residues. Germline V gene sequence: CDR1 MDHEN, CDR2 SYDVKM. The CDR3 coding sequence is TGTGCCAGCAGTTTCCTCCAAGAGACCCAGTACTTC. Protein product: CASSFLQETQYF.

The rearrangement joins TRBV9 to TRBJ2-3, with no clear D. The CDR3 has 16 residues. V lost 0 bases and J 1 base, leaving 12 bases between the germline ends. The germline V gene encodes CDR1 SGDLS and CDR2 YYNGEE. CDR3 nucleotides: TGTGCCAGCAGCGTAGGCGGCACCCTAGGCACAGATACGCAGTATTTT. Translating gives CASSVGGTLGTDTQYF.

The CDR3 coding sequence is TGTGCCAGCATCAATCAGGGAGGCGCAACTAATGAAAAACTGTTTTTT. The encoded protein is CASINQGGATNEKLFF. This sequence joins TRBV6-6 and TRBJ1-4; tentative D call: TRBD1 (5 bases). Trimming took off 7 bases at V and 0 bases at J, with 15 bases between the two ends. The CDR3 contains 16 residues. Germline loops: CDR1 MNHNY, CDR2 SVGAGI (reference sequence).

This chain links TRBV7-3 with TRBJ2-3, with 12 bases matching TRBD2. Germline assignment: CDR1 SGHTA and CDR2 FQGTGA. V lost 8 bases, J lost 4 bases, and 10 bases stayed unmatched. There are 16 residues in the CDR3. The CDR3 nucleotides are TGTGCCAGCGCCTTCGCTAGCGGGAGGGCCGCAGATACGCAGTATTTT. Translating gives CASAFASGRAADTQYF.

The V call is TRBV5-1, the J call TRBJ1-2; 7 bases map to TRBD1. CDR3 length: 16 amino acids. Germline CDR1 is SGHRS and CDR2 is YFSETQ. V was clipped by 5 bases and J by 4 bases; unmatched bases: 14. As DNA, the CDR3 is TGCGCCAGCAGAATCCGGGACAGTGGGCCTGGCTATGGCTACACCTTC. Translation: CASRIRDSGPGYGYTF. Together with reference TRBV5-1 and TRBJ1-2, the CDR3 gives the full variable domain: KAGVTQTPRYLIKTRGQQVTLSCSPISGHRSVSWYQQTPGQGLQFLFEYFSETQRNKGNFPGRFSGRQFSNSRSEMNVSTLELGDSALYLCASRIRDSGPGYGYTFGSGTRLTVV.

CDR3 DNA: TGTGCCAGCAGCTTCCGGGGGCAGGTAGCCAAAAACATTCAGTACTTC. It translates to CASSFRGQVAKNIQYF. This chain connects TRBV27 to TRBJ2-4; D tentatively fits TRBD1 or TRBD2 (6 bases each). In germline, CDR1 is MNHEY, CDR2 SMNVEV (reference sequence). This CDR3 spans 16 amino acids. Trimming removed 6 bases from V and 0 bases from J, with 15 bases in between.

The CDR3 DNA reads TGCGCCAGCAGCTTGTTAGGGCGGAGCACAGATACGCAGTATTTT. Translation gives CASSLLGRSTDTQYF. This rearrangement joins TRBV5-1 to TRBJ2-3; D unclear. The CDR3 is made up of 15 amino acids. Trimming pared 1 base from V and 0 bases from J, leaving 9 bases between. Germline V gene sequence: CDR1 SGHRS, CDR2 YFSETQ.

The chain's CDR3 is CASSLPGSYNEQFF. CDR3 bases: TGTGCCAGCAGCTTACCCGGCTCCTACAATGAGCAGTTCTTC. The V call is TRBV7-9, the J call TRBJ2-1; D gene unclear. The CDR3 covers 14 residues. In germline, CDR1 is SEHNR, CDR2 FQNEAQ (reference sequence). Between the trimmed V and J ends, which lost 2 bases and 0 bases, there was a span of 5 bases.

The chain carries TRBV2 and TRBJ2-4; a weak D match, TRBD2 (5 bases). V lost 6 bases to trimming and J lost 0 bases, with 12 bases between them. The V gene's germline CDR1 is SNHLY and CDR2 FYNNEI. The CDR3 has 15 amino acids. The CDR3 DNA sequence: TGTGCCAGCAGAGCAGAGCGGCTAGCCAAAAACATTCAGTACTTC. It encodes CASRAERLAKNIQYF.

This rearrangement joins TRBV5-1 to TRBJ1-1; TRBD1 might be the D (6 bases). Germline V gene data show CDR1 as SGHRS and CDR2 as YFSETQ. The CDR3 covers 14 residues. Trimming took off 0 bases at V and 10 bases at J, with 16 bases between the two ends. The CDR3 sequence is CASSLGPGETGAFF. The CDR3 bases are TGCGCCAGCAGCTTGGGCCCAGGGGAAACGGGAGCTTTCTTT.

This sequence joins TRBV18 and TRBJ1-2; D might be TRBD1 (6 bases). Germline V gene data show CDR1 as KGHSH and CDR2 as LQKENI. Trimming took off 2 bases at V and 3 bases at J, with 13 bases between the two ends. This CDR3 comprises 15 residues. CDR3 sequence: CASSPWAGADYGYTF. The CDR3 coding sequence is TGTGCCAGCTCACCATGGGCAGGGGCGGACTATGGCTACACCTTC.

By sample fraction, this clone is medium-sized. CDR3 bases: TGTGCCAGTAGTATAGATCACACAGCCCCTGCCATTCAGTACTTC. Translation: CASSIDHTAPAIQYF. This chain links TRBV19 with TRBJ2-4; no reliable D call. CDR1 is LNHDA and CDR2 is SQIVND in the germline V gene (reference sequence). The V end was cut by 0 bases, the J end by 9 bases, with 15 bases between. CDR3 size: 15 residues. The variable domain in full, with the rest retrieved from reference TRBV19 and TRBJ2-4, is DGGITQSPKYLFRKEGQNVTLSCEQNLNHDAMYWYRQDPGQGLRLIYYSQIVNDFQKGDIAEGYSVSREKKESFPLTVTSAQKNPTAFYLCASSIDHTAPAIQYFGAGTRLSVL.

J is TRBJ2-4 and V is TRBV29-1; D perhaps matches TRBD2 (6 bases). The CDR3 has 15 residues. Germline CDR1 and CDR2: SQVTM and ANQGSEA. The V end was cut by 6 bases, the J end by 1 base, with 16 bases between. CDR3 amino acids: CSVTQWREAKNIQYF. In DNA, the CDR3 is TGCAGCGTCACACAATGGAGGGAGGCCAAAAACATTCAGTACTTC.

The chain employs TRBV7-2 and TRBJ1-1; no definite D call. The CDR3 is 15 amino acids. Germline CDR1 and CDR2: SGHTA and FQGNSA. The germline V and J ends were trimmed by 3 bases and 0 bases, with 11 bases remaining between them. The CDR3 spells CASSFSLFLNTEAFF. CDR3 bases: TGTGCCAGCAGCTTCAGTTTATTTTTGAACACTGAAGCTTTCTTT.

The chain uses TRBV7-8 and TRBJ2-5; D not resolved. Trimming took 1 base from V and 3 from J, leaving 3 bases between them. Germline-derived CDR1 and CDR2 are SGHVS and FQNEAQ. This CDR3 is 12 amino acids long. DNA for the CDR3: TGTGCCAGCAGCTTAGTAGAAGAGACCCAGTACTTC. Protein: CASSLVEETQYF.

The chain joins TRBV6-6 to TRBJ1-5; D remains ambiguous. Germline V lookup: CDR1 MNHNY, CDR2 SVGAGI (reference sequence). V was clipped by 2 bases and J by 3 bases, with 11 bases between them. This CDR3 is built from 15 residues. The CDR3 loop reads CASSYEGALNQPQHF. The CDR3 DNA sequence: TGTGCCAGCAGTTACGAGGGCGCTCTCAATCAGCCCCAGCATTTT.

This clone was seen only once. The chain couples TRBV28 to TRBJ2-2; D unclear. The CDR3 runs 14 residues. Trimming removed 6 bases from V and 0 bases from J, with 8 bases in between. Germline V CDR1 and CDR2: MDHEN, SYDVKM. CDR3 amino acids: CASRAHPNTGELFF. CDR3 nucleotides: TGTGCCAGCAGGGCCCATCCGAACACCGGGGAGCTGTTTTTT.

This clone has a single count. The V gene is TRBV11-3, the J gene TRBJ2-1; perhaps TRBD2 as D (6 bases). The V end lost 6 bases, the J end lost 1 base, and 13 bases lay between the germline ends. Germline-derived CDR1 and CDR2 are SGHNT and YENEEA. The CDR3 consists of 15 residues. CDR3 in DNA: TGTGCCAGCAGTCCCGCCGGGACTTCCTACAATGAGCAGTTCTTC. Amino acids: CASSPAGTSYNEQFF.

This rearrangement joins TRBV11-3 to TRBJ2-1; maybe TRBD2 (6 bases). V was trimmed by 4 bases and J by 5 bases, leaving 21 bases between them. Germline V gene data show CDR1 as SGHNT and CDR2 as YENEEA. This CDR3 is built from 17 residues. CDR3 sequence reads: CASSSPSSSAMHNEQFF. The CDR3 coding sequence is TGTGCCAGCAGCTCCCCATCGTCTAGCGCGATGCACAATGAGCAGTTCTTC.

This chain connects TRBV5-5 to TRBJ2-7; 7 nucleotides line up with TRBD2. The germline gives CDR1 SGHKS, CDR2 YYEKEE (reference sequence). With 0 bases clipped from V and 1 base from J, the junction kept 4 bases outside the gene matches. The CDR3 loop spans 15 amino acids. The CDR3 here is CASSLVAGSSYEQYF. Here the CDR3 DNA reads TGTGCCAGCAGCTTGGTAGCGGGTTCATCCTACGAGCAGTACTTC.

CDR3 sequence: CASSSTSGRLSEQYF. Here the CDR3 DNA reads TGTGCCAGCAGTTCGACTAGCGGGAGATTATCCGAGCAGTACTTC. J is TRBJ2-7 and V is TRBV27, with 12 bases matching TRBD2. Unmatched junction bases numbered 7, after V lost 4 bases and J lost 6 bases. CDR1 and CDR2 from the germline V gene are MNHEY and SMNVEV (reference sequence). The CDR3 length is 15 residues.

This chain links TRBV6-6 with TRBJ1-5; D ambiguous. Per germline, CDR1 MNHNY and CDR2 SVGAGI (reference sequence). V shed 5 bases and J shed 1 base, with 9 bases lying between them. The length of the CDR3 is 14 residues. CDR3 bases: TGTGCCAGCAGTATTGGAAAAAGCAATCAGCCCCAGCATTTT. The encoded protein is CASSIGKSNQPQHF.

V and J are TRBV18 and TRBJ1-4, with D unresolved. CDR1 and CDR2 from the germline V gene are KGHSH and LQKENI. The CDR3 sequence is 14 residues long. Between the trimmed V and J ends, which lost 6 bases and 7 bases, there was a span of 15 bases. CDR3 sequence reads: CASSQEPGREKLFF. CDR3 nucleotide sequence: TGTGCCAGCTCGCAGGAGCCTGGTCGTGAAAAACTGTTTTTT.

The rearrangement links TRBV6-6 to TRBJ2-1, with TRBD2 matching 13 bases. J lost 9 bases, V lost 5 bases, and 10 bases had no gene match. The CDR3 spans 16 residues. The germline V gene encodes CDR1 MNHNY and CDR2 SVGAGI (reference sequence). CDR3 in amino acids: CASSVRGLAGVSEQFF. The CDR3 region has the DNA TGTGCCAGCAGTGTACGCGGACTAGCGGGAGTTAGTGAGCAGTTCTTC.

This chain joins TRBV27 and TRBJ1-2, with 8 nucleotides matching TRBD1. Looked up from germline, CDR1 is MNHEY and CDR2 is SMNVEV (reference sequence). The CDR3 has 12 amino acids. J was trimmed by 3 bases and V by 8 bases; bases with no gene match: 2. Here the CDR3 DNA reads TGTGCCAGCTCGGACAGGGACTATGGCTACACCTTC. This encodes CASSDRDYGYTF.

The gene calls are TRBV19 and TRBJ1-6; D may be TRBD1 (6 bases). V lost 6 bases to trimming and J lost 0 bases, with 15 bases between them. Germline values: CDR1 LNHDA, CDR2 SQIVND (reference sequence). The CDR3 runs to 17 residues. The CDR3 nucleotides read TGTGCCAGTAGGCGCCTGGACAGAAGCTCCTATAATTCACCCCTCCACTTT. Translation gives CASRRLDRSSYNSPLHF.

This rearrangement joins TRBV7-2 to TRBJ1-2; maybe TRBD1 (5 bases). This CDR3 is built from 14 residues. CDR1 and CDR2 (germline): SGHTA, FQGNSA. V shed 5 bases and J shed 8 bases, with 18 bases lying between them. CDR3 amino acids: CASSTPTYQGGYTF. CDR3 in DNA: TGTGCCAGCAGCACACCGACCTACCAGGGCGGCTACACCTTC. Based on the CDR3 plus reference TRBV7-2 and TRBJ1-2, the full variable domain is GAGVSQSPSNKVTEKGKDVELRCDPISGHTALYWYRQSLGQGLEFLIYFQGNSAPDKSGLPSDRFSAERTGGSVSTLTIQRTQQEDSAVYLCASSTPTYQGGYTFGSGTRLTVV.

This chain uses TRBV7-2 with TRBJ1-1, with unresolved D. Trimming removed 2 bases from V and 2 bases from J, with 9 bases in between. In germline, CDR1 is SGHTA, CDR2 FQGNSA. This CDR3 is 14 amino acids long. The CDR3, as DNA: TGTGCCAGCAGCTTACCGACAAGCAACACTGAAGCTTTCTTT. Protein: CASSLPTSNTEAFF.

The table lists this clone with a few counts. DNA for the CDR3: TGCAGCGTCTTATCGGACAGGGCGGCCCAGCATTTT. This translates into CSVLSDRAAQHF. The chain couples TRBV29-1 to TRBJ1-5; 8 bases map to TRBD1. Germline V lookup: CDR1 SQVTM, CDR2 ANQGSEA. This CDR3 contains 12 residues. V dropped 6 bases and J dropped 11; count of bases not matched to a gene: 9.

V usage is TRBV18 and J usage is TRBJ2-1, with D possibly being TRBD2 (7 bases). The germline gives CDR1 KGHSH, CDR2 LQKENI. Trimming cost V 3 bases and J 9 bases, with 18 bases left between them. This CDR3 region has 15 residues. CDR3 bases: TGTGCCAGCTCACCGGCGGGGGCCCAAAGAAGTGAGCAGTTCTTC. Translated, it gives CASSPAGAQRSEQFF.

The chain uses TRBV5-1 and TRBJ2-3, with TRBD2 matching over 7 bases. CDR1 and CDR2 from the germline V gene are SGHRS and YFSETQ. The CDR3 has 17 amino acids. V shed 0 bases, J shed 0 bases, and the junction held 7 bases outside the gene matches. The CDR3 DNA reads as TGCGCCAGCAGCTTGGGACTCACTAGCGACAGCACAGATACGCAGTATTTT. It yields the protein CASSLGLTSDSTDTQYF.